This T cell receptor beta chain was sequenced for a study of blood T cell repertoires in COVID-19. The CDR3 loop spans 18 amino acids. Looked up from germline, CDR1 is MNHEY and CDR2 is SMNVEV (reference sequence). Unmatched junction bases numbered 12, after V lost 1 base and J lost 5 bases. Data came from immunoSEQ multiplex PCR; TCRdb stores just in-frame clones and leaves some out. This sample has approximately 250,000 clones; roughly 80% occur once, and the top ten carry under 5.5%. The sample taken for sequencing was peripheral blood. The rearrangement uses TRBV27 and TRBJ2-1, with TRBD2 identical over 9 bases. The TCR comes from a man aged 60-69 years with acute or convalescent COVID-19. The CDR3 DNA follows: TGTGCCAGCAGTTTATTTTCTAGCGGGGCACACTTAAACAATGAGCAGTTCTTC. Translating gives CASSLFSSGAHLNNEQFF.